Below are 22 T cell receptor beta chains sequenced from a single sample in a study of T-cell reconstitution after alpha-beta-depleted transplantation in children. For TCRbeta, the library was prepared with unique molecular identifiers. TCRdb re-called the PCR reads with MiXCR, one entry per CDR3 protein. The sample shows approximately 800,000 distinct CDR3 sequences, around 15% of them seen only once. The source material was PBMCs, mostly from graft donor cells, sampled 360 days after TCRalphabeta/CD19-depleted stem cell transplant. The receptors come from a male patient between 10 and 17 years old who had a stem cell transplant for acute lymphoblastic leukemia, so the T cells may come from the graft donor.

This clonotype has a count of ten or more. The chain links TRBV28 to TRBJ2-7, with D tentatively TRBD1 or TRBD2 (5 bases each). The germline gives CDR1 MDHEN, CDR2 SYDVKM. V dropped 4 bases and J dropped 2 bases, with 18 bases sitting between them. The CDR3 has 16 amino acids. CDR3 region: CASSWDQTLGPYEQYF. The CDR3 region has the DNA TGTGCCAGCAGTTGGGACCAAACCCTAGGGCCCTACGAGCAGTACTTC.

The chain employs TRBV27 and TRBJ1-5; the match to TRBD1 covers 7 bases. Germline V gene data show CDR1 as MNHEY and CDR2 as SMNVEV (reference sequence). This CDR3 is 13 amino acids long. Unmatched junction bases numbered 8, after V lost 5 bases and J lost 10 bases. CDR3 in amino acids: CASSKNRGRPQHF. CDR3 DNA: TGTGCCAGCAGTAAAAACAGGGGTCGTCCCCAGCATTTT.

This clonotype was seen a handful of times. CDR3 in DNA: TGTGCCAGCAGTTTAAGAGGGGACCAAGAGACCCAGTACTTC. It specifies CASSLRGDQETQYF. The chain employs TRBV12-3 or TRBV12-4 and TRBJ2-5, with D perhaps assigned TRBD1 or TRBD2 (5 bases each). V was pared by 2 bases and J by 0 bases, with 7 bases between. The CDR3 loop spans 14 amino acids.

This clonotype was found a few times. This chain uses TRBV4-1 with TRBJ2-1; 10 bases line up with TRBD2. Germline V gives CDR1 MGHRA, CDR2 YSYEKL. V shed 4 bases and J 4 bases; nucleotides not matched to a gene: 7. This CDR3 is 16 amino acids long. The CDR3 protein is CASSPRGAGGYNEQFF. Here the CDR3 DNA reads TGCGCCAGCAGCCCGAGAGGAGCGGGAGGGTACAATGAGCAGTTCTTC.

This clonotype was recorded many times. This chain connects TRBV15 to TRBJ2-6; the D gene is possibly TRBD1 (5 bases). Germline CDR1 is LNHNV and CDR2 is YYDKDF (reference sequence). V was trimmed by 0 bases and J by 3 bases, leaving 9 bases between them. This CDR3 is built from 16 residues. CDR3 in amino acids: CATSRDKGDGANVLTF. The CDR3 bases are TGTGCCACCAGCAGAGATAAAGGGGATGGGGCCAACGTCCTGACTTTC.

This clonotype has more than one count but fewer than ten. This CDR3 is CASSRGLAGVRQETQYF. The CDR3 DNA follows: TGTGCCAGCAGCCGCGGACTAGCGGGAGTAAGGCAAGAGACCCAGTACTTC. This chain connects TRBV3-1 to TRBJ2-5, with 13 bases that match TRBD2. The CDR3 is 17 residues long. Germline loops: CDR1 LGHDT, CDR2 YNNKEL (reference sequence). V lost 4 bases, J lost 2 bases, and 7 bases stayed unmatched.

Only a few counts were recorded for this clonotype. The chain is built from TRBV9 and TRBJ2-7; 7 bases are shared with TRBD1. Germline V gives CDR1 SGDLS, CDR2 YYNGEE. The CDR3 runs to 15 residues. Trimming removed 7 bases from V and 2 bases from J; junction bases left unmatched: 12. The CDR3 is CASSPTWDSTYEQYF. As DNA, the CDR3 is TGTGCCAGCTCCCCAACGTGGGACAGTACCTACGAGCAGTACTTC.

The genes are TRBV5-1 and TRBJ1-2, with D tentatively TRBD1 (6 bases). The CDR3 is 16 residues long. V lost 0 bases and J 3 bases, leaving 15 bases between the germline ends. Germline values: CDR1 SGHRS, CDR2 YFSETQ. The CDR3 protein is CASSLVIGQRDYGYTF. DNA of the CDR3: TGCGCCAGCAGCTTGGTTATTGGACAGAGAGACTATGGCTACACCTTC.

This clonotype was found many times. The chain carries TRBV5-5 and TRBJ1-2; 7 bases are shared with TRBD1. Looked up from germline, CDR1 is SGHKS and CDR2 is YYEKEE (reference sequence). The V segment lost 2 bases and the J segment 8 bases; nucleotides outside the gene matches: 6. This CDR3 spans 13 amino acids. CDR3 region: CASSFGDRVGYTF. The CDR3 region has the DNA TGTGCCAGCAGCTTCGGAGACAGGGTCGGCTACACCTTC.

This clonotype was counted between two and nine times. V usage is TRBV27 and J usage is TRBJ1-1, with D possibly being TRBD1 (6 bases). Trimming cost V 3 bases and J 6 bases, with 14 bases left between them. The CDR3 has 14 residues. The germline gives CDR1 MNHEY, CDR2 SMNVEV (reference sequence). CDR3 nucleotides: TGTGCCAGCAGTTTGGGGGGCCTGGGGGCTGAAGCTTTCTTT. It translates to CASSLGGLGAEAFF.

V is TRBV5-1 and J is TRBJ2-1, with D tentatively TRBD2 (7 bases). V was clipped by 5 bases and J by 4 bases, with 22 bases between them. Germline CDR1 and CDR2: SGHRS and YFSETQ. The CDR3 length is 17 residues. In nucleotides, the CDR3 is TGCGCCAGCAGTCGTCGTGGCCGGGGGGCTGGATACAATGAGCAGTTCTTC. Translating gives CASSRRGRGAGYNEQFF.

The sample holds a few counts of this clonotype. The CDR3 sequence is CSASHRRDSSMHSTDTQYF. In nucleotides, the CDR3 is TGCAGTGCTAGCCACCGCCGGGACTCCTCCATGCACAGCACAGATACGCAGTATTTT. The chain employs TRBV20-1 and TRBJ2-3, with D possibly being TRBD2 (6 bases). V was cut by 3 bases and J by 0 bases, with 25 bases left in between. This CDR3 has 19 amino acids. Germline V CDR1 and CDR2: DFQATT, SNEGSKA (reference sequence).

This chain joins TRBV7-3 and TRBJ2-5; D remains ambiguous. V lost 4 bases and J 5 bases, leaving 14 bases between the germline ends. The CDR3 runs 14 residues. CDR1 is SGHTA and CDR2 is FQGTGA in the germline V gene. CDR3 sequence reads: CASSSTSVGETQYF. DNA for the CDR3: TGTGCCAGCAGCTCTACCTCTGTTGGGGAGACCCAGTACTTC.

The CDR3 nucleotides read TGCAGTGCTAGAGAGTCTGACCCTGGAGCTTTCTTT. This sequence encodes CSARESDPGAFF. V is TRBV20-1 and J is TRBJ1-1; D is unclear. The germline gives CDR1 DFQATT, CDR2 SNEGSKA (reference sequence). Deletions cut 0 bases from V and 10 bases from J, with 12 bases between. The length of the CDR3 is 12 residues.

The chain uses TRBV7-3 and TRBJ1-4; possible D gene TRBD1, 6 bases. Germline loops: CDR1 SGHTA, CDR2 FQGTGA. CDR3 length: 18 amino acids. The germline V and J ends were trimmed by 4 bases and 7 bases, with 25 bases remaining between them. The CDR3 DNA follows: TGTGCCAGCAGCTCAAGCCGCGGGGGGCGAGCCCTTGGTGAAAAACTGTTTTTT. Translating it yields CASSSSRGGRALGEKLFF.

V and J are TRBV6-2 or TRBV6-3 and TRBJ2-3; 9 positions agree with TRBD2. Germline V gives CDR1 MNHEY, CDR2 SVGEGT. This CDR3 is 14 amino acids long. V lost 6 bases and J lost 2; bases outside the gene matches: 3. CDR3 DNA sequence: TGTGCCAGCAGGTTAGCGGGGGCCACAGATACGCAGTATTTT. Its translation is CASRLAGATDTQYF.

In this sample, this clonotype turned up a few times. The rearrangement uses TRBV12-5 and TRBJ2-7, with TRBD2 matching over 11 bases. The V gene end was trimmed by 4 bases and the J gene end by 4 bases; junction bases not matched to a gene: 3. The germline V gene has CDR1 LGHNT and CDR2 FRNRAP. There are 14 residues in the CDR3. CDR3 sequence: CASGSTSGSYEQYF. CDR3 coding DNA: TGTGCTAGTGGTTCAACTAGCGGGAGTTACGAGCAGTACTTC.

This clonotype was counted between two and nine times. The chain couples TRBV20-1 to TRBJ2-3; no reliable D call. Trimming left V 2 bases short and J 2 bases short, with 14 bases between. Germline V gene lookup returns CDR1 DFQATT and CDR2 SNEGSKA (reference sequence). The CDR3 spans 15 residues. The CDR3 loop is CSARILGQPTDTQYF. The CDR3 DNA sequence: TGCAGTGCTAGAATTTTAGGGCAACCCACAGATACGCAGTATTTT.

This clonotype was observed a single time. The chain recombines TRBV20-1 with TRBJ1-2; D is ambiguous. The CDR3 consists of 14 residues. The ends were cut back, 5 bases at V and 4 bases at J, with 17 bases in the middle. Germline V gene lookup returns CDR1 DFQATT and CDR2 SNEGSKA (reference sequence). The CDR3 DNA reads TGCAGTGCTCCCCTCAAGGGAGGTGCCTATGGCTACACCTTC. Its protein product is CSAPLKGGAYGYTF.

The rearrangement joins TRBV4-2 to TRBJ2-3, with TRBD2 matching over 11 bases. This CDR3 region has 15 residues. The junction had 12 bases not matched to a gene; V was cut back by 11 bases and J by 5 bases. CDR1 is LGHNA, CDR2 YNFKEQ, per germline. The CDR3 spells CASSPIAGGGDTQYF. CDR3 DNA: TGTGCCTCCAGCCCGATAGCGGGGGGGGGAGATACGCAGTATTTT.

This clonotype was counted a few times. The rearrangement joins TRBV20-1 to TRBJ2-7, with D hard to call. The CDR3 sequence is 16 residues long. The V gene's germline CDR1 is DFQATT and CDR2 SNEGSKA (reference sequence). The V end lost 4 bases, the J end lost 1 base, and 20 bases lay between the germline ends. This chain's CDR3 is CSATRPRRMVSYEQYF. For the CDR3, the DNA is TGCAGTGCTACCAGACCGAGACGGATGGTTTCCTACGAGCAGTACTTC.

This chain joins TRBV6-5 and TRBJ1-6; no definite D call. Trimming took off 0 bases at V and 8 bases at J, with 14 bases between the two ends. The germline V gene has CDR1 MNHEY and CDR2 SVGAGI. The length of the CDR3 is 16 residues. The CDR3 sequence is CASSYSYTRGDSPLHF. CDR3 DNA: TGTGCCAGCAGTTACTCGTACACTCGGGGTGATTCACCCCTCCACTTT.